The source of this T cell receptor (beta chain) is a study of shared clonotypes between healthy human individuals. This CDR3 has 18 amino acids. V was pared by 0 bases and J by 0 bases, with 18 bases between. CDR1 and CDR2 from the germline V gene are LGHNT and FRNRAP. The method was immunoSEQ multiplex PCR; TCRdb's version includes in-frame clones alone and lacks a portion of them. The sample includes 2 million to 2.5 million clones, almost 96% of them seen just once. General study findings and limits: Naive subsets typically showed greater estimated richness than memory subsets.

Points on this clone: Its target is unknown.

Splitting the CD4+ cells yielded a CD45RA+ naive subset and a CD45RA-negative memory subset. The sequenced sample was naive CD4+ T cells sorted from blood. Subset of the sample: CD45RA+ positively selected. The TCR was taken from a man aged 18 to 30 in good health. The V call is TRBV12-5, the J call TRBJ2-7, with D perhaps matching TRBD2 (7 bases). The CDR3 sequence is CASGLVHFRGANSYEQYF. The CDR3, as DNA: TGTGCTAGTGGTTTGGTACATTTTCGGGGGGCCAACTCCTACGAGCAGTACTTC.